This T cell receptor beta chain derives from a study of metastatic and nonmetastatic thyroid tumors. Study-level information: Repertoire comparison spanned blood and tumor or nodule tissue of malignant and benign thyroid patients.

Study-level results: Compared with benign nodules, malignant thyroid tumors were reported to have significantly higher TCR beta diversity in both blood and tumor.

Trimming removed 0 bases at V and 2 bases at J, with 21 bases between. This CDR3 spans 20 amino acids. Patients had received no treatment of any kind before thyroid surgery. Details on this clone: Its specificity is unknown.

Per the original methods: For papillary thyroid cancer, a distant-metastasis classifier was constructed from CDR3 differences observed across clinicopathological groups. TCRdb re-analyzed the PCR reads through MiXCR. It is TCRdb's table, rather than the study itself, that gives the V and J calls and clone size. Of 30,000 or so clones listed, approximately 29% are singletons. The origin of this receptor is a female donor with papillary thyroid cancer or a benign thyroid nodule (not recorded which). Some clones in this sample may be carry-over from other donors' samples. The chain uses TRBV5-7 and TRBJ2-6; tentatively, D is TRBD1 or TRBD2 (5 bases each). TRBV5-7 is an ORF, with its function uncertain. The source material was blood. The CDR3 reads CASSLALGPSTQPGANVLTF. The DNA of the CDR3 is TGTGCCAGCAGCTTGGCCCTGGGACCTTCCACACAGCCTGGGGCCAACGTCCTGACTTTC.